These 25 T cell receptor beta chains were all obtained from the same sample, sequenced in a study of cytotoxic CD8 clonotypes in ibrutinib-treated CLL. Clones were sequenced by immunoSEQ multiplex PCR, and TCRdb holds only the in-frame ones, with some missing. The data contain around 310,000 clones, roughly 79% of them seen just once; the ten biggest clones take up 6.7%. The starting material was PBMCs, obtained before ibrutinib treatment. The receptors were gathered from a human donor with chronic lymphocytic leukemia.

The J gene is TRBJ1-1, the V gene TRBV4-1; tentatively, D is TRBD1 (6 bases). CDR1 is MGHRA and CDR2 is YSYEKL in the germline V gene. The CDR3 totals 17 residues. The V gene lost 0 bases and the J gene lost 2 bases, with 16 bases spanning the gap. Here the CDR3 reads CASSQEGAGVINTEAFF. The CDR3 coding sequence is TGCGCCAGCAGCCAAGAGGGGGCAGGGGTGATCAACACTGAAGCTTTCTTT.

The chain has TRBV4-1 and TRBJ2-7; 8 bases map to TRBD2. CDR3 size: 15 residues. The V and J ends lost 5 bases and 5 bases, in that order; junction bases with no gene match: 11. CDR1 and CDR2 (germline): MGHRA, YSYEKL. CDR3 bases: TGCGCCAGCAGCAAAATAAGCGGGAGCCAGGACGAGCAGTACTTC. Translation gives CASSKISGSQDEQYF.

This sequence joins TRBV5-6 and TRBJ2-7; the D is unclear. This CDR3 has 15 amino acids. Trimming took 4 bases from V and 5 from J, leaving 19 bases between them. The germline V gene encodes CDR1 SGHDT and CDR2 YYEEEE. This CDR3 reads CASSPKEFGHHEQYF. CDR3 nucleotides: TGTGCCAGCAGCCCCAAAGAATTCGGTCACCACGAGCAGTACTTC.

The chain carries TRBV5-4 and TRBJ2-1; 12 bases fit TRBD2. Germline-derived CDR1 and CDR2 are SGHNT and YYREEE (reference sequence). This CDR3 is built from 16 residues. The J segment lost 4 bases and the V segment lost 3 bases, leaving 5 bases of the junction unmatched. The CDR3 protein is CASSSTSGSEYNEQFF. The DNA for the CDR3 is TGTGCCAGCAGCTCGACTAGCGGGAGTGAGTACAATGAGCAGTTCTTC.

The chain links TRBV14 to TRBJ2-2; no clear D. This CDR3 has 14 amino acids. Between the trimmed V and J ends, which lost 5 bases and 0 bases, there was a span of 7 bases. The germline V gene encodes CDR1 SGHDN and CDR2 FVKESK. Here the CDR3 reads CASSISTNTGELFF. In DNA, the CDR3 is TGTGCCAGCAGCATTTCGACGAACACCGGGGAGCTGTTTTTT.

The chain is built from TRBV7-9 and TRBJ2-7, with D perhaps TRBD1 (5 bases). The CDR3 has 17 amino acids. The germline CDR1 and CDR2 sequences are SEHNR and FQNEAQ (reference sequence). Trimming pared 1 base from V and 0 bases from J, leaving 16 bases between. The CDR3 region has the DNA TGTGCCAGCAGCTTAGGGGTGACGGACACATTCTCCTACGAGCAGTACTTC. Its translation: CASSLGVTDTFSYEQYF.

V is TRBV27 and J is TRBJ2-5; no clear D. This CDR3 is 11 amino acids long. The V gene's germline CDR1 is MNHEY and CDR2 SMNVEV (reference sequence). V was shortened by 3 bases and J by 5 bases, with 4 bases between the two germline ends. CDR3 bases: TGTGCCAGCAGTTTCCGTGAGACCCAGTACTTC. This codes for CASSFRETQYF.

The V and J genes are TRBV6-6 and TRBJ2-2; no clear D gene. The CDR3 is made up of 13 amino acids. V dropped 5 bases and J dropped 4 bases, with 8 bases sitting between them. The V gene's germline CDR1 is MNHNY and CDR2 SVGAGI (reference sequence). The CDR3 coding sequence is TGTGCCAGCAGTCCACCTAGCACCGGGGAGCTGTTTTTT. Translated, it gives CASSPPSTGELFF.

This clone has a handful of counts. The rearrangement links TRBV19 to TRBJ1-1, with D maybe TRBD1 (5 bases). Germline CDR1 LNHDA, CDR2 SQIVND (reference sequence). CDR3 length equals 15 residues. Between the trimmed V and J ends, which lost 4 bases and 0 bases, there was a span of 12 bases. The CDR3 loop is CASSRETAMNTEAFF. The DNA for the CDR3 is TGTGCCAGTAGTAGGGAGACAGCCATGAACACTGAAGCTTTCTTT.

V and J are TRBV5-1 and TRBJ2-7, with D possibly TRBD2 on 6 matching bases. V was clipped by 4 bases and J by 3 bases, with 14 bases between them. CDR1 is SGHRS and CDR2 is YFSETQ in the germline V gene. The CDR3 runs 14 residues. This CDR3 is CASSVRDLSYEQYF. As DNA, the CDR3 is TGCGCCAGCAGCGTCCGGGACTTAAGCTACGAGCAGTACTTC.

This chain joins TRBV19 and TRBJ1-1; D might be TRBD1 (5 bases). The CDR3 extends over 15 amino acids. V was clipped by 2 bases and J by 1 base, with 11 bases between them. Germline assignment: CDR1 LNHDA and CDR2 SQIVND (reference sequence). CDR3 loop: CASSIMGQGNTEAFF. CDR3 sequence (DNA): TGTGCCAGTAGTATAATGGGGCAGGGGAACACTGAAGCTTTCTTT.

This clone was counted a few times. This chain uses TRBV27 with TRBJ2-2, with D perhaps matching TRBD1 (6 bases). Trimming pared 5 bases from V and 5 bases from J, leaving 18 bases between. The CDR3 sequence is 16 residues long. In germline, CDR1 is MNHEY, CDR2 SMNVEV (reference sequence). The CDR3: CASSKQPSGATGELFF. CDR3 DNA: TGTGCCAGCAGTAAACAACCGTCAGGGGCGACCGGGGAGCTGTTTTTT.

The rearrangement uses TRBV9 and TRBJ2-3; 9 bases match TRBD2. The length of the CDR3 is 16 residues. With V trimmed by 2 bases and J by 2 bases, 6 bases remained unmatched. Germline CDR1 is SGDLS and CDR2 is YYNGEE. CDR3 DNA: TGTGCCAGCAGCGTGGGTAGCGGGAGAGCCACAGATACGCAGTATTTT. It translates to CASSVGSGRATDTQYF.

V gene TRBV6-5 combines with J gene TRBJ2-1; D unresolved. This CDR3 is 14 amino acids long. Germline V CDR1 and CDR2: MNHEY, SVGAGI. With 2 bases removed from V and 4 bases from J, the gap between germline ends came to 9 bases. CDR3 protein: CASSYGSSYNEQFF. For the CDR3, the DNA is TGTGCCAGCAGTTACGGCAGCTCTTACAATGAGCAGTTCTTC.

CDR3 protein: CASIEGLAGVGEQYF. The CDR3 DNA reads as TGTGCCAGCATTGAGGGCCTAGCGGGAGTTGGCGAGCAGTACTTC. The chain has TRBV6-1 and TRBJ2-7; 10 nucleotides align to TRBD2. V lost 7 bases and J lost 6; bases outside the gene matches: 12. Germline V gene sequence: CDR1 MNHNS, CDR2 SASEGT. The CDR3 contains 15 residues.

V and J are TRBV6-6 and TRBJ2-1; 8 nucleotides line up with TRBD2. V dropped 2 bases and J dropped 10; count of bases not matched to a gene: 13. The germline V gene encodes CDR1 MNHNY and CDR2 SVGAGI (reference sequence). The CDR3 has 16 residues. CDR3 sequence reads: CASSYGGLDLVIEQFF. CDR3 sequence (DNA): TGTGCCAGCAGTTACGGGGGACTAGATCTGGTCATCGAGCAGTTCTTC.

This clone appeared once. The gene calls are TRBV27 and TRBJ1-2; TRBD1 is a possible D gene (6 bases). CDR1 is MNHEY, CDR2 SMNVEV, per germline (reference sequence). The CDR3 contains 14 residues. Trimming left V 2 bases short and J 7 bases short, with 14 bases between. CDR3 loop: CASSLIPRGAGYTF. Written as DNA, the CDR3 is TGTGCCAGCAGTTTAATCCCGCGGGGGGCTGGCTACACCTTC.

This chain uses TRBV6-5 with TRBJ2-7; no clear D gene. V dropped 0 bases and J dropped 2 bases, with 11 bases sitting between them. Per germline, CDR1 MNHEY and CDR2 SVGAGI. The CDR3 spans 15 residues. CDR3 in amino acids: CASSYSPDPTYEQYF. The CDR3 DNA reads as TGTGCCAGCAGTTACTCCCCAGACCCAACCTACGAGCAGTACTTC.

The V gene is TRBV27, the J gene TRBJ1-2; tentative D call: TRBD1 (6 bases). Germline V CDR1 and CDR2: MNHEY, SMNVEV (reference sequence). V was pared by 5 bases and J by 5 bases, with 21 bases between. This CDR3 contains 16 residues. CDR3 in amino acids: CASSPLAGANLYGYTF. The DNA of the CDR3 is TGTGCCAGCAGTCCATTGGCAGGGGCCAACCTTTATGGCTACACCTTC.

The chain is built from TRBV2 and TRBJ2-5; 7 nucleotides line up with TRBD1. The germline V gene has CDR1 SNHLY and CDR2 FYNNEI. Trimming took 3 bases from V and 4 from J; bases not matched to a gene: 8. The CDR3 consists of 15 residues. The CDR3, as DNA: TGTGCCAGCAGTGACAGCTACCAGGGGGTAGAGACCCAGTACTTC. Amino acid sequence: CASSDSYQGVETQYF.

This clone was recorded a few times. The chain couples TRBV6-1 to TRBJ2-5, with 9 bases aligning to TRBD2. Germline assignment: CDR1 MNHNS and CDR2 SASEGT. CDR3 length: 16 residues. V lost 1 base to trimming and J lost 4 bases; unmatched junction nucleotides: 7. CDR3 residues: CASSEDGGRAVETQYF. CDR3 nucleotides: TGTGCCAGCAGTGAAGACGGCGGGAGGGCCGTAGAGACCCAGTACTTC.

The chain recombines TRBV18 with TRBJ2-2; 8 bases map to TRBD2. The CDR3 has 17 residues. V was clipped by 8 bases and J by 1 base; unmatched bases: 12. Germline CDR1 is KGHSH and CDR2 is LQKENI. CDR3: CASTIPQGLENTGELFF. DNA for the CDR3: TGTGCCAGCACCATTCCGCAGGGACTAGAGAACACCGGGGAGCTGTTTTTT.

This clone was recorded once. The J gene is TRBJ2-7, the V gene TRBV6-5, with TRBD1 matching 8 bases. The CDR3 has 13 amino acids. Losses at the gene ends were 3 bases for V and 4 bases for J; bases not matched to a gene: 2. The germline V gene encodes CDR1 MNHEY and CDR2 SVGAGI. CDR3 sequence reads: CASSYYRGYEQYF. DNA of the CDR3: TGTGCCAGCAGTTATTACAGGGGGTACGAGCAGTACTTC.

The CDR3 is CASSDLLSSNEQFF. The CDR3 bases are TGTGCCAGCAGCGACCTCCTTTCTAGCAATGAGCAGTTCTTC. This rearrangement joins TRBV7-3 to TRBJ2-1; the D is unclear. Trimming left V 5 bases short and J 6 bases short, with 14 bases between. Per germline, CDR1 SGHTA and CDR2 FQGTGA. CDR3 size: 14 residues.

The chain uses TRBV5-6 and TRBJ1-5; possibly TRBD1 for D (6 bases). The CDR3 length is 16 residues. V was cut by 2 bases and J by 5 bases, with 17 bases left in between. In germline, CDR1 is SGHDT, CDR2 YYEEEE. The CDR3 DNA reads as TGTGCCAGCAGCTTTGGCGGGGGGCGGCGGGATCAGCCCCAGCATTTT. Translating it yields CASSFGGGRRDQPQHF.